This record concerns one T cell receptor (beta chain) sequence. This record belongs to a study of shared clonotypes between healthy human individuals. This CDR3 spans 14 amino acids. Trimming pared 2 bases from V and 4 bases from J, leaving 12 bases between. Germline CDR1 MNHEY, CDR2 SMNVEV (reference sequence). Measured with immunoSEQ multiplex PCR; TCRdb has only the in-frame clones, and not every one. This sample has 450,000 to 700,000 clones, with about 95% found just once. Naive CD8 isolation took CD45RO-negative cells positively selected for CCR7 and excluded terminally differentiated effector memory CD45RA+ cells.

Sequenced: naive CD8+ T cells sorted from blood. The sequence was obtained from a woman aged 25 to 39 in good health. The chain is built from TRBV27 and TRBJ2-7; a weak D match, TRBD1 (6 bases). The DNA of the CDR3 is TGTGCCAGCAGTTTAATCAAAACAGGGTACGAGCAGTACTTC. Its protein product is CASSLIKTGYEQYF.